This record looks at one T cell receptor beta chain sequence and its context. Its target is unknown. A read error is possible here, since a much larger clone lies one base away. The data belong to a study of T cells in Graves' hyperthyroidism and ophthalmopathy. Regarding the study as a whole: The model made its ophthalmopathy prediction, and onset followed a median around six months later.

CDR1 and CDR2 from the germline V gene are MGHRA and YSYEKL. The CDR3 has 15 residues. PBMCs were sourced from more than 7.5 ml fresh peripheral blood. It was RNA transcripts that yielded the amplified TCR beta CDR3 regions. In the first-round RT-PCR of the TCR CDR3, the HTBI primer set was used. TCRdb re-analysed the multiplex PCR reads in MiXCR, keeping a single row per CDR3 protein. The sample contains about 350,000 distinct CDR3 sequences, 15% to 20% of which appear only once. The gene calls are TRBV4-1 and TRBJ2-7; 8 bases fit TRBD1. This TCR was sampled from a woman in her thirties or forties with Graves' ophthalmopathy. What was sequenced was blood. The CDR3 sequence is CVSSPAQGVFYGQYF. CDR3 coding DNA: TGCGTCAGCAGCCCCGCACAGGGGGTGTTTTATGGGCAGTACTTC.